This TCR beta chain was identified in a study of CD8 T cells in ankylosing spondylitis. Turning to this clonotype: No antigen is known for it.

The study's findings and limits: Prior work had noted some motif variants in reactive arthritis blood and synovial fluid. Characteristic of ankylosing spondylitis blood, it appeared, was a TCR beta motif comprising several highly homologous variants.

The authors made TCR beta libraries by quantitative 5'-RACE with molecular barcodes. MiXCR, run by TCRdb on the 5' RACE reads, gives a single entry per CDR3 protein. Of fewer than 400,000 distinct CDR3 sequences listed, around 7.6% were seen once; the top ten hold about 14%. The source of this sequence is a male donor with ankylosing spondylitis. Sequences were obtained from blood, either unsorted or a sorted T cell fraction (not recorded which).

In DNA form, the CDR3 reads TGTGCCAGCAGCTTCGAACCGGGACTAGCGGACCGTATGAACACCGGGGAGCTGTTTTTT. It is translated as CASSFEPGLADRMNTGELFF. The chain links TRBV11-2 to TRBJ2-2; 11 bases are shared with TRBD2. The J segment lost 1 base and the V segment lost 3 bases, leaving 13 bases of the junction unmatched. CDR3 size: 20 residues. Germline CDR1 SGHAT, CDR2 FQNNGV.